These T cell receptor beta chains were read from a single sample in a study of identical twins. TCRdb re-analysed the 5' RACE reads in MiXCR, keeping a single row per CDR3 protein. The sample holds roughly 720,000 distinct CDR3 sequences, 18% seen once. Another study also made use of these data, one on T cells expressing NK-cell markers.

The sample consisted of PBMCs. Source of these receptors: a woman under 30 in good health. Each CDR3 is given with its conserved first and last residue. A D gene is named only where the DNA matches it firmly. Clone size appears in some rows only: once, few, many, or a class for an expanded clone.

j_call | d_call | clone_size | v_call | cdr3_aa | cdr3_nt
TRBJ2-5 | - | - | TRBV12-5 | CASGLTQETQYF | TGTGCTAGTGGTCTCACACAAGAGACCCAGTACTTC
TRBJ2-1 | TRBD2 | few | TRBV11-1 | CASSSTSGRANSYNEQFF | TGTGCCAGCAGCTCAACTAGCGGGAGGGCCAACTCCTACAATGAGCAGTTCTTC
TRBJ2-1 | TRBD2 | - | TRBV6-1 | CASSNAGLAAMEQFF | TGTGCCAGCAGCAACGCTGGACTAGCCGCAATGGAGCAGTTCTTC
TRBJ2-2 | TRBD1 | - | TRBV5-1 | CATSPDRGYTGELFF | TGCGCCACCAGTCCCGACAGGGGTTACACCGGGGAGCTGTTTTTT
TRBJ1-1 | - | - | TRBV7-9 | CASSPRPGDLNTEAFF | TGTGCCAGCAGCCCCCGGCCGGGAGACCTGAACACTGAAGCTTTCTTT
TRBJ2-1 | - | few | TRBV12-5 | CASGSPTPGVNEQFF | TGTGCTAGTGGTTCTCCGACCCCGGGAGTCAATGAGCAGTTCTTC
TRBJ2-1 | TRBD2 | few | TRBV12-3/TRBV12-4 | CASRKGAGGPGEQFF | TGTGCCAGCAGGAAGGGAGCGGGAGGGCCTGGTGAGCAGTTCTTC
TRBJ2-2 | - | once | TRBV6-1 | CASRGIGRTGELFF | TGTGCCAGCAGGGGAATAGGGAGGACCGGGGAGCTGTTTTTT
TRBJ1-1 | - | - | TRBV15 | CATSWTREGTEAFF | TGTGCCACCAGCTGGACCAGGGAAGGCACTGAAGCTTTCTTT
TRBJ2-7 | TRBD1 | many | TRBV5-1 | CASSLGTDYEQYF | TGTGCCAGCAGCTTAGGGACAGATTACGAGCAGTACTTC
TRBJ2-3 | - | few | TRBV4-2 | CASSQPGRQGDTQYF | TGTGCCAGCAGCCAGCCGGGCCGTCAAGGAGATACGCAGTATTTT
TRBJ2-7 | TRBD2 | few | TRBV12-3/TRBV12-4 | CASRPTSGIFKQYF | TGTGCCAGCAGACCGACTAGCGGGATTTTCAAGCAGTACTTC
TRBJ2-2 | - | few | TRBV25-1 | CASSGRGAVTGELFF | TGTGCCAGCAGTGGTCGCGGGGCGGTCACCGGGGAGCTGTTTTTT
TRBJ2-3 | - | few | TRBV5-1 | CASSLDGDRTNTQYF | TGCGCCAGCAGCTTGGACGGAGATCGCACAAATACGCAGTATTTT
TRBJ1-1 | TRBD1 | few | TRBV12-3/TRBV12-4 | CASSSRDRGLVAEAFF | TGTGCCAGCAGTTCCCGGGACAGGGGGTTAGTGGCTGAAGCTTTCTTT
TRBJ2-1 | - | - | TRBV20-1 | CSVPGRSYNEQFF | TGCAGTGTTCCGGGTCGGAGCTACAATGAGCAGTTCTTC
TRBJ2-3 | TRBD2 | - | TRBV7-2 | CASSLVAAGGPDTQYF | TGTGCCAGCAGCTTAGTAGCGGCGGGAGGGCCGGATACGCAGTATTTT
TRBJ2-5 | TRBD2 | few | TRBV27 | CASSSRLAREETQYF | TGTGCCAGCAGTTCGAGACTAGCGCGAGAAGAGACCCAGTACTTC
TRBJ2-2 | - | - | TRBV5-8 | CASSPWGNTGELFF | TGTGCCAGCAGCCCCTGGGGGAACACCGGGGAGCTGTTTTTT
TRBJ1-1 | - | many | TRBV12-3/TRBV12-4 | CASSSQSVVTEAFF | TGTGCCAGCAGCTCCCAGTCCGTGGTCACTGAAGCTTTCTTT
TRBJ2-1 | TRBD1 | few | TRBV28 | CASSFQYRGNEQFF | TGTGCCAGCAGTTTCCAATACAGGGGGAATGAGCAGTTCTTC
TRBJ2-7 | - | - | TRBV12-5 | CASGLTQRGTYEQYF | TGTGCTAGTGGTTTGACCCAAAGGGGTACCTACGAGCAGTACTTC
TRBJ1-2 | - | few | TRBV20-1 | CSAQSSTDYGYTF | TGCAGTGCTCAGTCCTCGACGGACTATGGCTACACCTTC
TRBJ2-1 | TRBD2 | - | TRBV5-1 | CASSINSGVSYNEQLF | TGCGCCAGCAGCATTAATAGCGGGGTCTCCTACAATGAGCAGCTCTTC
TRBJ2-7 | TRBD1 | few | TRBV20-1 | CSASQIDRDEQYF | TGCAGTGCTAGCCAAATCGACAGGGACGAGCAGTACTTC
TRBJ2-4 | TRBD2 | - | TRBV11-2 | CASSPIPLAGTKNIQYF | TGTGCCAGCAGCCCTATCCCCCTAGCGGGAACCAAAAACATTCAGTACTTC
TRBJ2-2 | - | many | TRBV20-1 | CSARDSRAFGELFF | TGCAGTGCTAGAGATTCTCGGGCATTCGGTGAGCTGTTTTTT
TRBJ2-3 | - | few | TRBV24-1 | CATSDPAGSADTQYF | TGTGCCACCAGTGACCCGGCAGGGAGTGCCGATACGCAGTATTTT
TRBJ2-6 | - | few | TRBV15 | CATSRGLPGANVLTF | TGTGCCACCAGCAGAGGGTTACCTGGGGCCAACGTCCTGACTTTC
TRBJ2-1 | TRBD2 | - | TRBV10-3 | CAIGAARGAANEQFF | TGTGCCATCGGGGCTGCGCGGGGGGCGGCTAATGAGCAGTTCTTC
TRBJ2-7 | - | - | TRBV7-2 | CASRVGTFEQYF | TGTGCCAGCAGAGTGGGTACGTTCGAGCAGTACTTC
TRBJ2-1 | - | - | TRBV29-1 | CSVYRTNEQFF | TGCAGCGTCTACCGCACCAATGAGCAGTTCTTC
TRBJ2-3 | TRBD2 | - | TRBV6-4 | CASSPSGGFTDTQYF | TGTGCCAGCAGTCCCAGCGGGGGGTTCACAGATACGCAGTATTTT
TRBJ2-1 | TRBD1 | few | TRBV7-9 | CASSYPGQGATEQFF | TGTGCCAGCAGCTACCCGGGACAGGGGGCGACTGAGCAGTTCTTC
TRBJ2-3 | TRBD1 | - | TRBV20-1 | CSARAPKTGRDTQYF | TGCAGTGCTAGAGCCCCGAAGACAGGGCGAGATACGCAGTATTTT
TRBJ1-3 | - | - | TRBV20-1 | CSARDVSQQRTIYF | TGCAGTGCTAGAGATGTATCCCAACAGAGGACCATATATTTT
TRBJ1-2 | - | - | TRBV5-1 | CASSPGRRDHGGYTF | TGCGCCAGCAGCCCTGGTCGCAGGGATCATGGCGGCTACACCTTC
TRBJ2-3 | - | few | TRBV10-3 | CAISLTGDTDTQYF | TGTGCCATCAGTCTCACAGGAGACACAGATACGCAGTATTTT
TRBJ2-1 | TRBD1 | few | TRBV24-1 | CATSDPRQGHGNEQFF | TGTGCCACCAGTGATCCTCGACAGGGACACGGCAATGAGCAGTTCTTC
TRBJ2-7 | TRBD1 | - | TRBV29-1 | CSVEGGWTGTEQYF | TGCAGCGTTGAAGGGGGATGGACAGGGACCGAGCAGTACTTC
TRBJ2-7 | TRBD1 | few | TRBV20-1 | CSAKTGVSYYEQYF | TGCAGTGCCAAAACAGGGGTTTCCTACTACGAGCAGTACTTC
TRBJ1-5 | - | few | TRBV7-9 | CASSPRGGDQPQHF | TGTGCCAGCAGCCCCCGGGGGGGTGATCAGCCCCAGCATTTT
TRBJ2-3 | - | - | TRBV5-5 | CASSAGGWTSLNTQYF | TGTGCCAGCAGCGCTGGGGGCTGGACTAGTTTAAATACGCAGTATTTT
TRBJ2-7 | TRBD1 | - | TRBV13 | CASSSPGQGPSEQYF | TGTGCCAGCAGCTCACCGGGACAGGGACCCTCCGAGCAGTACTTC
TRBJ2-7 | - | few | TRBV12-3/TRBV12-4 | CASTGGIMYEQYF | TGTGCCAGCACTGGTGGGATTATGTACGAGCAGTACTTC
TRBJ2-7 | TRBD2 | - | TRBV7-9 | CASALAGTYEQYF | TGTGCCAGCGCGCTAGCGGGAACCTACGAGCAGTACTTC
TRBJ2-2 | TRBD1 | many | TRBV12-3/TRBV12-4 | CASGPGQGAAGELFF | TGTGCCAGCGGGCCGGGGCAGGGGGCGGCCGGGGAGCTGTTTTTT
TRBJ2-5 | - | - | TRBV27 | CASGLLQETQYF | TGTGCCAGCGGCCTACTTCAAGAGACCCAGTACTTC
TRBJ2-3 | TRBD1 | - | TRBV3-1 | CASSQLQGPRPDTQYF | TGTGCCAGCAGCCAGTTACAGGGGCCGCGTCCGGACACGCAGTATTTT
TRBJ1-2 | - | few | TRBV7-9 | CASLNRRYPRGYGYTF | TGTGCCAGTCTCAACCGCCGGTACCCCCGGGGCTATGGCTACACCTTC
TRBJ2-4 | TRBD2 | few | TRBV20-1 | CSIRRGGRDIQYF | TGCAGCATCCGACGGGGGGGTAGAGACATTCAGTACTTC
TRBJ2-1 | - | few | TRBV14 | CASSQESRFHNEQFF | TGTGCCAGCAGCCAAGAGTCGAGGTTCCACAATGAGCAGTTCTTC
TRBJ2-3 | - | - | TRBV20-1 | CSASGSFEDHTQYF | TGCAGTGCTAGCGGCAGCTTCGAGGACCATACGCAGTATTTT